Sequencing of this T cell receptor (beta chain) was carried out in a study of PD-L1 blockade in urothelial cancer. Study details: Once treatment had started, blood was analyzed at 3 weeks (second dose) and again at 6 weeks. T cell content in blood samples showed a median of 141,255. The study, taken as a whole, reports: TCR clonality was measured in pretreatment peripheral blood. Clonality below the median predicted better survival.

The protocol was immunoSEQ multiplex PCR, while the TCRdb copy is restricted to in-frame clones and leaves out a portion. The sample shows fewer than 30,000 clones, 84% of them seen only once. V was trimmed by 7 bases and J by 5 bases, leaving 23 bases between them. The CDR3 spans 16 residues. CDR1 and CDR2 (germline): MDHEN, SYDVKM. A note on this clone: What it recognizes is unknown.

The receptor was derived from a man aged 65 to 85 with urothelial cancer. The material sequenced was PBMCs, taken around atezolizumab (anti-PD-L1) treatment. V and J are TRBV28 and TRBJ2-5, with a possible D match to TRBD1 (7 bases). This CDR3 is CASTQGGSGLGETQYF. CDR3 coding DNA: TGTGCCAGCACCCAGGGGGGCTCGGGTCTAGGGGAGACCCAGTACTTC. Based on the CDR3 plus reference TRBV28 and TRBJ2-5, the full variable domain is DVKVTQSSRYLVKRTGEKVFLECVQDMDHENMFWYRQDPGLGLRLIYFSYDVKMKEKGDIPEGYSVSREKKERFSLILESASTNQTSMYLCASTQGGSGLGETQYFGPGTRLLVL.